The next 2 T cell receptor beta chains were all read from a single sample in a study of regulatory T cells in long-lasting Graves disease. Time point defined: persistent/refractory GD, antithyroid drugs over 5 years with positive TRAb. The TCR library was prepared using RNA isolated from PBMCs. TCR beta libraries were built with iRepertoire HTBI primers and Arm-PCR of CDR3 regions. Each CDR3 protein is one row after TCRdb ran MiXCR on the multiplex PCR reads. Among roughly 400,000 distinct CDR3 sequences listed, roughly 20% were seen once. Sequenced here: peripheral blood mononuclear cells (PBMCs), sampled when the disease was refractory, from a patient treated with antithyroid drugs. These receptors all come from a female donor with Graves disease.

This clonotype was seen more than once but under ten times. The chain is built from TRBV24-1 and TRBJ2-7, with TRBD2 matching 9 bases. The CDR3 consists of 15 residues. CDR1 KGHDR and CDR2 SFDVKD come from the germline V gene. Trimming at V came to 9 bases and at J to 7 bases, leaving 15 bases not matched to a gene. CDR3 sequence (DNA): TGTGCCACCTATTTCGGAGGGACTAGCCAGTGTGAGCAGTACTTC. Translation: CATYFGGTSQCEQYF.

The chain has TRBV9 and TRBJ1-1, with D uncertain. V was trimmed by 0 bases and J by 1 base, leaving 7 bases between them. This CDR3 has 14 residues. Germline CDR1 and CDR2: SGDLS and YYNGEE. The CDR3 DNA reads TGTGCCAGCAGCGTAGTATCGGGGAACACTGAAGCTTTCTTT. This encodes CASSVVSGNTEAFF.